This T cell receptor (beta chain) was identified in a study of T cells after yellow fever vaccination. This clonotype was found a few times. The CDR3 sequence is 11 residues long. Trimming left V 7 bases short and J 9 bases short, with 15 bases between. Germline V gene data show CDR1 as SQVTM and CDR2 as ANQGSEA. Via MiXCR, TCRdb re-called the 5' RACE reads, giving one row per CDR3 protein. The repertoire holds 400,000 or so distinct CDR3 sequences, with over 15% as singletons. V and J are TRBV29-1 and TRBJ1-1; D is undetermined. The sequences come from PBMCs, collected before the yellow fever booster vaccination. This clonotype originated in a man aged 18 to 29 who received the YFV17D yellow fever vaccine. The CDR3 reads CSASSEGKAFF. In DNA, the CDR3 is TGCAGCGCTAGCTCGGAGGGAAAAGCTTTCTTT.